The subject of this entry is one T cell receptor beta chain. Participant age was roughly 18 to 90 years, and participants resided in around 24 US areas. Some clones are missing from TCRdb's copy, which holds only in-frame ones; the method was immunoSEQ multiplex PCR. The data contain about 200,000 clones, around 81% of them seen just once; the ten biggest clones take up 6% to 7.5%. V lost 10 bases and J lost 0, with 13 bases in between. CDR3 size: 13 residues. CDR1 is ENHRY, CDR2 SYGVKD, per germline. These data belong to a study of blood T cell repertoires in COVID-19. Study-wide context: T cells, B-cell-depleted T cells, or PBMCs provided the cDNA or gDNA that served as material.

The V gene is TRBV10-3, the J gene TRBJ2-7; TRBD1 is a possible D gene (6 bases). The clonotype was recovered from a middle-aged woman with acute COVID-19. The sample was PBMCs or T cells enriched from blood (not recorded which). CDR3 nucleotide sequence: TGTGCCACACAGACAGGCAGCTCCTACGAGCAGTACTTC. Its translation is CATQTGSSYEQYF.